The 14 T cell receptor beta chains listed next were all sequenced from one sample in a study of Ad26.COV2.S vaccination and SARS-CoV-2 variants. TCRdb's copy holds only in-frame clones and misses some; the assay was immunoSEQ multiplex PCR. The sample records 450,000 to 550,000 clones, around 89% being singletons. Specified treatment: some 19 received Ad26.COV2.S at low or high dose, single or two shots; 5 received placebo; per-sample allocation not given. Specimen acquisition occurred on day 63 following the initial vaccine or placebo injection. Source: peripheral blood, taken in a trial of Ad26.COV2.S vaccine versus placebo. These receptors originate from a person between 18 and 65 years old who received the Ad26.COV2.S COVID-19 vaccine or a placebo.

This chain uses TRBV28 with TRBJ2-3, with TRBD2 matching 11 bases. The germline V gene has CDR1 MDHEN and CDR2 SYDVKM. The CDR3 runs 21 residues. The V segment lost 6 bases and the J segment 3 bases; nucleotides outside the gene matches: 23. CDR3 amino acids: CASRVGWISGRAGETTDTQYF. For the CDR3, the DNA is TGTGCCAGCAGGGTAGGGTGGATTAGCGGGAGGGCCGGTGAGACGACAGATACGCAGTATTTT.

DNA for the CDR3: TGTGCCAGCAGTCGGGACAGGGGCTACGAGCAGTACTTC. Protein: CASSRDRGYEQYF. This chain uses TRBV27 with TRBJ2-7, with 10 bases aligning to TRBD1. The V segment lost 5 bases and the J segment 3 bases; nucleotides outside the gene matches: 1. Germline V gene sequence: CDR1 MNHEY, CDR2 SMNVEV (reference sequence). This CDR3 is built from 13 residues.

V usage is TRBV6-6 and J usage is TRBJ2-1; 9 bases are a match to TRBD2. The CDR3 has 20 amino acids. V was pared by 6 bases and J by 0 bases, with 18 bases of the junction left unmatched. Germline CDR1 MNHNY, CDR2 SVGAGI (reference sequence). CDR3 residues: CASRRNPGLAGQSSYNEQFF. CDR3 coding DNA: TGTGCCAGCAGACGAAATCCGGGACTAGCCGGACAGAGCTCCTACAATGAGCAGTTCTTC.

This clone appeared a single time. The genes are TRBV7-2 and TRBJ2-7; D gene unclear. The CDR3 is 16 residues long. Deletions cut 5 bases from V and 2 bases from J, with 19 bases between. The V gene's germline CDR1 is SGHTA and CDR2 FQGNSA. CDR3 sequence reads: CASSVNPAPNTYEQYF. DNA for the CDR3: TGTGCCAGCAGCGTAAACCCAGCCCCAAACACCTACGAGCAGTACTTC.

This clone was found once. The CDR3 reads CASSSPGYEQYF. DNA for the CDR3: TGTGCCAGCAGTTCCCCGGGGTACGAGCAGTACTTC. J is TRBJ2-7 and V is TRBV12-3 or TRBV12-4, with D perhaps TRBD2 (5 bases). CDR3 length equals 12 residues. Trimming cost V 4 bases and J 4 bases, with 8 bases left between them.

The chain joins TRBV20-1 to TRBJ2-5, with unresolved D. V was pared by 5 bases and J by 5 bases, with 9 bases between. The germline gives CDR1 DFQATT, CDR2 SNEGSKA (reference sequence). This CDR3 is built from 11 residues. CDR3 region: CSAFPLETQYF. The CDR3 DNA is TGCAGTGCTTTCCCCCTTGAGACCCAGTACTTC.

The chain carries TRBV7-9 and TRBJ2-5, with D tentatively TRBD1 (8 bases). CDR1 and CDR2 from the germline V gene are SEHNR and FQNEAQ (reference sequence). The ends were cut back, 4 bases at V and 5 bases at J, with 17 bases in the middle. The CDR3 has 15 residues. Here the CDR3 reads CASSSSQGGAETQYF. The DNA for the CDR3 is TGTGCCAGCAGCTCATCACAGGGGGGGGCGGAGACCCAGTACTTC. Full variable domain (remainder filled in from reference TRBV7-9 and TRBJ2-5): DTGVSQNPRHKITKRGQNVTFRCDPISEHNRLYWYRQTLGQGPEFLTYFQNEAQLEKSRLLSDRFSAERPKGSFSTLEIQRTEQGDSAMYLCASSSSQGGAETQYFGPGTRLLVL.

V and J are TRBV19 and TRBJ1-4, with D unclear. The CDR3 is 14 amino acids. The germline gives CDR1 LNHDA, CDR2 SQIVND (reference sequence). Trimming pared 3 bases from V and 4 bases from J, leaving 9 bases between. CDR3 protein: CASSMVGDNEKLFF. The CDR3 DNA sequence: TGTGCCAGTAGTATGGTCGGTGATAATGAAAAACTGTTTTTT. Variable domain in full (rest from reference TRBV19 and TRBJ1-4): DGGITQSPKYLFRKEGQNVTLSCEQNLNHDAMYWYRQDPGQGLRLIYYSQIVNDFQKGDIAEGYSVSREKKESFPLTVTSAQKNPTAFYLCASSMVGDNEKLFFGSGTQLSVL.

This clone was picked up one time. V and J are TRBV29-1 and TRBJ1-4, with no clear D. Trimming took 7 bases from V and 0 from J, leaving 9 bases between them. The CDR3 is 13 amino acids. CDR1 is SQVTM, CDR2 ANQGSEA, per germline. CDR3 sequence (DNA): TGCAGCGCTGGGGTTACAACTAATGAAAAACTGTTTTTT. Translation: CSAGVTTNEKLFF. Variable domain in full (rest from reference TRBV29-1 and TRBJ1-4): SAVISQKPSRDICQRGTSLTIQCQVDSQVTMMFWYRQQPGQSLTLIATANQGSEATYESGFVIDKFPISRPNLTFSTLTVSNMSPEDSSIYLCSAGVTTNEKLFFGSGTQLSVL.

This clone was counted once. The rearrangement links TRBV19 to TRBJ1-1, with 7 positions matching TRBD1. Germline V gene sequence: CDR1 LNHDA, CDR2 SQIVND (reference sequence). The CDR3 loop spans 14 amino acids. Losses at the gene ends were 3 bases for V and 10 bases for J; bases not matched to a gene: 11. The CDR3 spells CASSITGDQVRAFF. CDR3 nucleotides: TGTGCCAGTAGTATTACAGGGGACCAGGTTCGAGCTTTCTTT.

This clone was counted once. The identical CDR3 is also encoded by other nucleotide sequences in the sample. The chain uses TRBV19 and TRBJ1-2; D uncertain. The CDR3 runs to 11 residues. Germline V gives CDR1 LNHDA, CDR2 SQIVND (reference sequence). V lost 6 bases and J 2 bases, leaving 4 bases between the germline ends. The CDR3 bases are TGTGCCAGTAGGGCAAACTATGGCTACACCTTC. Translation: CASRANYGYTF.

CDR3 sequence (DNA): TGTGCCAGCAGCTTAGATCTCTATACAGCGGAGGTTGGGGAGACCCAGTACTTC. Its translation is CASSLDLYTAEVGETQYF. The rearrangement uses TRBV11-3 and TRBJ2-5; D is perhaps TRBD2 (5 bases). Germline V CDR1 and CDR2: SGHNT, YENEEA. The CDR3 totals 18 residues. Trimming cost V 0 bases and J 5 bases, with 22 bases left between them.

Here the CDR3 reads CASSLQGAYEQYF. The CDR3 DNA sequence: TGTGCCAGCAGCTTACAGGGGGCCTACGAGCAGTACTTC. The chain uses TRBV5-5 and TRBJ2-7; 8 bases map to TRBD1. V trimming: 2 bases; J trimming: 2 bases; junction bases outside the gene matches: 0. CDR1 and CDR2 from the germline V gene are SGHKS and YYEKEE (reference sequence). The CDR3 length is 13 residues.

This clone was picked up a small number of times. The chain carries TRBV7-2 and TRBJ1-2; possibly TRBD1 for D (6 bases). Per germline, CDR1 SGHTA and CDR2 FQGNSA. CDR3 length: 17 residues. V gave up 6 bases and J gave up 2 bases, with 22 bases separating them. The CDR3 nucleotides read TGTGCCAGCAGGTCTACAGGGAATGGCTTTAGAAACTATGGCTACACCTTC. Translation gives CASRSTGNGFRNYGYTF.